This T cell receptor (beta chain) was identified in a study of blood T cell repertoires in COVID-19. The overall study: Acute-phase and convalescent COVID-19 samples originated in the United States, Italy and Spain. The cDNA or gDNA used as material had been derived from T cells, B-cell-depleted T cells, or PBMCs.

Original handling: Amplification with reference gene primers provided the estimates of nucleated cell counts. Clones were read by immunoSEQ multiplex PCR, and TCRdb kept only the in-frame ones, dropping some. Clone size and V and J calls were adopted from that table, with D and trimming inferred from the DNA. The sample holds roughly 230,000 clones, more than 75% seen once. What was sequenced was peripheral blood. The sequence was obtained from a man in his forties with acute or convalescent COVID-19.

The CDR3 DNA reads TGTGCCACGCAGGGTATCGGGAGCAACGAGCAGTACTTC. Translation: CATQGIGSNEQYF. The chain uses TRBV7-8 and TRBJ2-7; tentative D call: TRBD2 (6 bases). Trimming stripped 10 bases from V and 5 bases from J, with 18 bases between. There are 13 residues in the CDR3. Germline V lookup: CDR1 SGHVS, CDR2 FQNEAQ.